The 9 T cell receptor beta chains below all came from one sample that was sequenced in a study of blood T cell repertoires in COVID-19. Sequenced by immunoSEQ multiplex PCR; TCRdb stores in-frame clones only, minus some. The table has 30,000 to 50,000 clones, 84% seen once. Sequenced input: peripheral blood. The origin of the receptors is a man aged 50 to 59 with active or convalescent COVID-19.

V usage is TRBV9 and J usage is TRBJ2-3; 7 nucleotides line up with TRBD2. Germline loops: CDR1 SGDLS, CDR2 YYNGEE. V lost 0 bases, J lost 6 bases, and 4 bases stayed unmatched. CDR3 length equals 14 residues. CDR3 nucleotides: TGTGCCAGCAGCGTAGGAGGGAGGGCCGATACGCAGTATTTT. Translating gives CASSVGGRADTQYF.

This clone has just a few counts. The chain is built from TRBV10-1 and TRBJ2-7, with a possible D match to TRBD1 (5 bases). The CDR3 has 12 amino acids. V gave up 9 bases and J gave up 6 bases, with 15 bases separating them. Looked up from germline, CDR1 is WNHNN and CDR2 is SYGVQD (reference sequence). The CDR3 here is CASGPGFSEQYF. CDR3 nucleotides: TGCGCCAGTGGACCAGGGTTCTCCGAGCAGTACTTC.

The CDR3 protein is CASSLIRGYNEQFF. In DNA, the CDR3 is TGCGCCAGCAGCTTGATTCGGGGTTACAATGAGCAGTTCTTC. J is TRBJ2-1 and V is TRBV5-1; a weak D match, TRBD2 (5 bases). V dropped 1 base and J dropped 4 bases, with 9 bases sitting between them. Germline V lookup: CDR1 SGHRS, CDR2 YFSETQ. This CDR3 comprises 14 residues.

The gene calls are TRBV5-6 and TRBJ1-4; D gene uncertain. Per germline, CDR1 SGHDT and CDR2 YYEEEE. CDR3 length: 16 amino acids. V was clipped by 2 bases and J by 0 bases, with 11 bases between them. Written as DNA, the CDR3 is TGTGCCAGCAGCTTTCTCACGGGTGCAACTAATGAAAAACTGTTTTTT. This gives the protein CASSFLTGATNEKLFF.

This chain uses TRBV27 with TRBJ1-1; 7 bases fit TRBD1. V lost 9 bases, J lost 11 bases, and 6 bases stayed unmatched. The CDR3 has 10 residues. Germline V gene data show CDR1 as MNHEY and CDR2 as SMNVEV (reference sequence). The CDR3 region has the DNA TGTGCCAGTTACAGGGGCCGGGCTTTCTTT. This codes for CASYRGRAFF.

The chain recombines TRBV18 with TRBJ2-5; perhaps TRBD2 as D (6 bases). CDR3 length: 13 amino acids. CDR1 and CDR2 from the germline V gene are KGHSH and LQKENI. Trimming pared 3 bases from V and 2 bases from J, leaving 7 bases between. The DNA for the CDR3 is TGTGCCAGCTCACCGGGGACTCAAGAGACCCAGTACTTC. Protein sequence: CASSPGTQETQYF.

This clone was seen once. The rearrangement links TRBV19 to TRBJ2-1; D is possibly TRBD2 (6 bases). Per germline, CDR1 LNHDA and CDR2 SQIVND (reference sequence). This CDR3 has 11 amino acids. V lost 10 bases, J lost 11 bases, and 15 bases lay in between. The CDR3 DNA reads TGTGCCACCAGGTGGGGGGAGAAGCAGTTCTTC. Protein sequence: CATRWGEKQFF.

This sequence joins TRBV2 and TRBJ2-2; possibly TRBD2 for D (7 bases). CDR1 SNHLY and CDR2 FYNNEI come from the germline V gene. This CDR3 spans 15 amino acids. The V gene lost 4 bases and the J gene lost 5 bases, with 14 bases spanning the gap. The CDR3 sequence: CASSVRGRGTGELFF. The CDR3 coding sequence is TGTGCCAGCAGTGTTCGGGGGAGGGGGACCGGGGAGCTGTTTTTT.

The chain couples TRBV6-5 to TRBJ1-6; 8 nucleotides line up with TRBD1. Germline CDR1 is MNHEY and CDR2 is SVGAGI. The CDR3 runs 15 residues. Unmatched junction bases numbered 7, after V lost 5 bases and J lost 7 bases. The CDR3 loop is CASSNDRGWNSPLHF. The CDR3 nucleotides are TGTGCCAGCAGTAACGACAGGGGATGGAATTCACCCCTCCACTTT.